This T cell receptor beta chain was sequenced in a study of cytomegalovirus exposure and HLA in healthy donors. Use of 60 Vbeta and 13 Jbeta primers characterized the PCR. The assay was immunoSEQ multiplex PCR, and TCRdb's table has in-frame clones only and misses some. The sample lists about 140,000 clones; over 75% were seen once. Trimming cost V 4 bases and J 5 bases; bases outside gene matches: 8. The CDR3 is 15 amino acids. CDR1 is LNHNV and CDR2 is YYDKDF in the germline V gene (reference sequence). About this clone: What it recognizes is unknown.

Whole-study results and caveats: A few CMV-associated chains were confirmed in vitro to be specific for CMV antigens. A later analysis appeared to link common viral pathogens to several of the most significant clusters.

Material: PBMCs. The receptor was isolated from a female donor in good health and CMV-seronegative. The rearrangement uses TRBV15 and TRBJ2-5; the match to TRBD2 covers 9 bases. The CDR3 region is CATSMTSGPTETQYF. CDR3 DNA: TGTGCCACCAGCATGACTAGCGGCCCTACGGAGACCCAGTACTTC.